This TCR beta chain comes out of a study of CXCR3-negative and CXCR3-positive naive CD8 T cells. Carrying UMI labels, the TRB cDNA libraries were prepared through 5' RACE. TCRdb reanalyzed the 5' RACE reads, giving one entry per CDR3 protein sequence and no DNA. This table lists about 63,000 distinct CDR3 sequences. The length of the CDR3 is 12 residues. The study, taken as a whole, reports: Naive cells with CXCR3 showed TRB CDR3s that were more hydrophobic than those in CXCR3-negative naive cells.

About this clonotype: Its target is unknown.

Sequenced: naive CXCR3+ CD8+ T cells from blood. Described subset: CD45RO-CCR7+CD27+CD95- naive CD8+ T cells expressing CXCR3 (TNR3+). The chain is built from TRBV12-3 or TRBV12-4 and TRBJ2-5; checking the TCRdb D call of TRBD1 is not possible without DNA. This receptor was taken from a human donor in good health. Some clones in this sample may be carry-over from other donors' samples. The CDR3 protein is CASSPGVETQYF.